This T cell receptor beta chain comes out of a study of T cell repertoires in cytomegalovirus infection. TCRdb reprocessed the reads with MiXCR, giving one entry per CDR3 protein. The data show some 120,000 distinct CDR3 sequences, with about 32% seen just once and under 70% held by the top ten. A remark on this clonotype: Its antigen remains unknown.

The sequence was obtained from a human donor in good health (CMV status not recorded). Some clones in this sample may be carry-over from other donors' samples. Sequencing was performed on CD8+ T cells from cultured PBMCs, taken from culture after CMV antigen stimulation.

The chain's CDR3 is CASSLGLGATEKTGELFF. The CDR3 DNA reads TGTGCCAGCAGCTTGGGCTTAGGGGCCACAGAGAAAACCGGGGAGCTGTTTTTT. The rearrangement uses TRBV7-6 and TRBJ2-2, with D perhaps matching TRBD1 (5 bases). The CDR3 loop spans 18 amino acids. Germline V gene data show CDR1 as SGHVS and CDR2 as FNYEAQ. V dropped 3 bases and J dropped 5 bases, with 22 bases sitting between them.